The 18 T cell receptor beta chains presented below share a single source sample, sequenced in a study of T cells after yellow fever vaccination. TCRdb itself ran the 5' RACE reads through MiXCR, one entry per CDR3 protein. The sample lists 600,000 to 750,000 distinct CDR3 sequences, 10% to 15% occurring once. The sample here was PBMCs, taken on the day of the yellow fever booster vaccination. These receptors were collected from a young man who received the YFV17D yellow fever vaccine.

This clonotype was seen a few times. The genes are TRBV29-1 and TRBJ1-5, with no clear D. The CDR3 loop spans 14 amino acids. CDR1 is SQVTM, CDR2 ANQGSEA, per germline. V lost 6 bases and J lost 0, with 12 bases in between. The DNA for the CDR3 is TGCAGCGTCGCCGGACCGTCTAGCAATCAGCCCCAGCATTTT. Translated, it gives CSVAGPSSNQPQHF.

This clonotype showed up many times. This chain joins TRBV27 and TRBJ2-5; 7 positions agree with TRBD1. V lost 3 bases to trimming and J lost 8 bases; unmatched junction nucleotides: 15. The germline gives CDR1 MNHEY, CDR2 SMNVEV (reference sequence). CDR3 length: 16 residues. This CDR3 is CASSLVKGQSKRTQYF. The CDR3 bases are TGTGCCAGCAGTTTGGTGAAGGGACAGAGCAAGAGAACCCAGTACTTC.

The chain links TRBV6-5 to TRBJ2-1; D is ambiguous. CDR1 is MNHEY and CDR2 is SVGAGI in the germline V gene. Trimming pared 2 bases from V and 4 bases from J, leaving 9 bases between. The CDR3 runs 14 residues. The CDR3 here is CASSYTSTYNEQFF. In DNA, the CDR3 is TGTGCCAGCAGTTACACCAGTACTTACAATGAGCAGTTCTTC.

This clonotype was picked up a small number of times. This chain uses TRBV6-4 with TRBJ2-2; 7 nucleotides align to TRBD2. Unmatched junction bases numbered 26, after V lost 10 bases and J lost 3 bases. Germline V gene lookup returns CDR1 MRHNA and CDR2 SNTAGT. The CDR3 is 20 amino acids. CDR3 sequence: CATPPASGEGFQRDTGELFF. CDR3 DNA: TGTGCCACCCCCCCAGCTAGCGGAGAAGGGTTTCAGAGGGACACCGGGGAGCTGTTTTTT.

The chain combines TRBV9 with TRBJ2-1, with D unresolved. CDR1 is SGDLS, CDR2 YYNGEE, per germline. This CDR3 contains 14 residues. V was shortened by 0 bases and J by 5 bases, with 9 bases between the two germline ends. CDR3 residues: CASSVEQTNNEQFF. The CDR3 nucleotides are TGTGCCAGCAGCGTAGAGCAGACGAACAATGAGCAGTTCTTC. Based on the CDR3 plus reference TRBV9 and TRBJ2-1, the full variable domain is DSGVTQTPKHLITATGQRVTLRCSPRSGDLSVYWYQQSLDQGLQFLIQYYNGEERAKGNILERFSAQQFPDLHSELNLSSLELGDSALYFCASSVEQTNNEQFFGPGTRLTVL.

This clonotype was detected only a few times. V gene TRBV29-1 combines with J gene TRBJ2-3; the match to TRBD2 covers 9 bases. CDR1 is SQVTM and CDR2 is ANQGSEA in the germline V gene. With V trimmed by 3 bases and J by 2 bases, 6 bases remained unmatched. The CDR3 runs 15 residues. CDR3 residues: CSVDSAGGNTDTQYF. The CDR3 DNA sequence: TGCAGCGTTGATTCCGCGGGAGGGAACACAGATACGCAGTATTTT.

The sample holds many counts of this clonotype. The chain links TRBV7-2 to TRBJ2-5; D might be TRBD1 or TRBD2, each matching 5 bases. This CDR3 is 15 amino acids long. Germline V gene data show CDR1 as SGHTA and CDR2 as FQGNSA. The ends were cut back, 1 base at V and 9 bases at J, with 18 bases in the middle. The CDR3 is CASSLDSGPERSQYF. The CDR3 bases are TGTGCCAGCAGCTTAGATTCGGGACCGGAGCGGTCCCAGTACTTC.

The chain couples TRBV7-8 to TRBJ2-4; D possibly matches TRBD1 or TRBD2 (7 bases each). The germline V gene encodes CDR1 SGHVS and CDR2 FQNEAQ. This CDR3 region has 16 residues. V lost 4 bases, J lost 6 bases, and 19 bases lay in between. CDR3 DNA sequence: TGTGCCAGCAGCTCATGGGAGGGCCAGGGGGGAAACATTCAGTACTTC. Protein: CASSSWEGQGGNIQYF.

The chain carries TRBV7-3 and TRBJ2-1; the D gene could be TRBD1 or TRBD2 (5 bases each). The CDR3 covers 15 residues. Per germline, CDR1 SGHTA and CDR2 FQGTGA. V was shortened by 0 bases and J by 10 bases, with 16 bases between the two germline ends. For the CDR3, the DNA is TGTGCCAGCAGCTTAACGGGCGGAGCTGGGGGAGAGCAGTTCTTC. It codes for CASSLTGGAGGEQFF.

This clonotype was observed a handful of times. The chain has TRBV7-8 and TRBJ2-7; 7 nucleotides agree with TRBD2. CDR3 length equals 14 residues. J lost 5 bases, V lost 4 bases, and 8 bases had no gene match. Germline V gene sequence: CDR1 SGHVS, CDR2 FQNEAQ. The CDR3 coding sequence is TGTGCCAGCAGCTCGATGGCCGGGACTAACGAGCAGTACTTC. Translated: CASSSMAGTNEQYF.

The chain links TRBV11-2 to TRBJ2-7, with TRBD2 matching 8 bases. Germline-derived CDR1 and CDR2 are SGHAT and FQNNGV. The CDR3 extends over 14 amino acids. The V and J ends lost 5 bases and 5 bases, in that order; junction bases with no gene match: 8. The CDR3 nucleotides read TGTGCCAGCAGCCAGGACGGGAGGGCCAACGAGCAGTACTTC. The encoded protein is CASSQDGRANEQYF.

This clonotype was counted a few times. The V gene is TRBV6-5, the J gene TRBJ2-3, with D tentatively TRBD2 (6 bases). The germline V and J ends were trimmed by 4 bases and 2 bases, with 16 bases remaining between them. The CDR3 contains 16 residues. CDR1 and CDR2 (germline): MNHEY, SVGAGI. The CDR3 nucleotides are TGTGCCAGCAGTTCTTTCGGAGGGAGTCCCACAGATACGCAGTATTTT. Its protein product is CASSSFGGSPTDTQYF.

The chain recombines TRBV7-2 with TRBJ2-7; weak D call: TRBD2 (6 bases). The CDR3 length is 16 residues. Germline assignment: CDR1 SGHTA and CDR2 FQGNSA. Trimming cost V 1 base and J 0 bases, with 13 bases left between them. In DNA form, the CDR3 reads TGTGCCAGCAGCTTAGTTTTTGGGGGGAGCTCCTACGAGCAGTACTTC. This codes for CASSLVFGGSSYEQYF.

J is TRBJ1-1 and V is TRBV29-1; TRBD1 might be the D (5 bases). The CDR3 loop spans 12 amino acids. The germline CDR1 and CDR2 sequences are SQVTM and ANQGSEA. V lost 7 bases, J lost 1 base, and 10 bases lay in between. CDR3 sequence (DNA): TGCAGCGCCCGACAGAAGAACACTGAAGCTTTCTTT. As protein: CSARQKNTEAFF.

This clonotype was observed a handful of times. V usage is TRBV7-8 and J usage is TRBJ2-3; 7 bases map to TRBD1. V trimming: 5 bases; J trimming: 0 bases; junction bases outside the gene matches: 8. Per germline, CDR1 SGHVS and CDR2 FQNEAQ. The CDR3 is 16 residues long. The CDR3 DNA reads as TGTGCCAGCAGCAAAAGACAGGGACGAAGCACAGATACGCAGTATTTT. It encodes CASSKRQGRSTDTQYF.

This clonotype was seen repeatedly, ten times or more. The DNA of the CDR3 is TGTGCCAGCAGTCCTACGGGACCGGTAAATCAGCCCCAGCATTTT. It encodes CASSPTGPVNQPQHF. This chain uses TRBV12-3 or TRBV12-4 with TRBJ1-5; D is perhaps TRBD1 (5 bases). V gave up 5 bases and J gave up 4 bases, with 15 bases separating them. CDR3 size: 15 residues.

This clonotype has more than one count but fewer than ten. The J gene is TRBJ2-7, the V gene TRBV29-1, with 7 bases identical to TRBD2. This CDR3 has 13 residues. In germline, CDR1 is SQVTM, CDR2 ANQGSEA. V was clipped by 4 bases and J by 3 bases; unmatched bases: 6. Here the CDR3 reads CSVATRGGYEQYF. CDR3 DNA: TGCAGCGTTGCTACCCGCGGGGGCTACGAGCAGTACTTC.

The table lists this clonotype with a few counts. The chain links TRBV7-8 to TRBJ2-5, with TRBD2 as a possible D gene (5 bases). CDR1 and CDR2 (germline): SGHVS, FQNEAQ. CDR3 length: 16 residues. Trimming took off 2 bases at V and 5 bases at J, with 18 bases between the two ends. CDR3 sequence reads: CASSLNPRGGGETQYF. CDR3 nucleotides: TGTGCCAGCAGCTTAAACCCCCGAGGAGGCGGGGAGACCCAGTACTTC.